One sample yielded the 12 T cell receptor beta chains listed below, sequenced in a study of control samples from healthy donors and cancer patients. The data were produced by immunoSEQ multiplex PCR, yet TCRdb's version contains in-frame clones alone and is incomplete. The table lists about 68,000 clones, 75% to 85% of them singletons, with about 15% in the top ten. The sequencing sample was made of blood. These receptors came from a man between 60 and 70 years old in good health.

The rearrangement links TRBV3-1 (or the pseudogene TRBV3-2) to TRBJ2-2; a possible D gene is TRBD2 (5 bases). Per germline, CDR1 LGHDT and CDR2 YNNKEL (reference sequence). This CDR3 contains 13 residues. V lost 1 base to trimming and J lost 7 bases, with 7 bases between them. CDR3 residues: CASSQVSGGELFF. DNA for the CDR3: TGTGCCAGCAGCCAAGTAAGCGGCGGGGAGCTGTTTTTT.

The V and J genes are TRBV19 and TRBJ1-5; 10 bases fit TRBD1. The CDR3 is 13 amino acids. After removal of 6 bases from V and 7 bases from J, the junction contained 3 bases not matched to a gene. The germline CDR1 and CDR2 sequences are LNHDA and SQIVND (reference sequence). CDR3 nucleotide sequence: TGTGCCAGTAGGGACAGGGGGAACCAGCCCCAGCATTTT. Encoded protein: CASRDRGNQPQHF.

This rearrangement joins TRBV27 to TRBJ2-2, with D unresolved. The germline V and J ends were trimmed by 4 bases and 3 bases, with 6 bases remaining between them. The CDR3 extends over 13 amino acids. Germline CDR1 reads MNHEY; CDR2 reads SMNVEV (reference sequence). The CDR3 protein is CASSSTYTGELFF. CDR3 sequence (DNA): TGTGCCAGCAGTTCGACATACACCGGGGAGCTGTTTTTT.

The chain employs TRBV12-3 or TRBV12-4 and TRBJ2-7, with D possibly matching TRBD1 (6 bases). The CDR3 runs to 13 residues. The V end was cut by 5 bases, the J end by 3 bases, with 11 bases between. CDR3 loop: CASSLGQDYEQYF. CDR3 bases: TGTGCCAGCAGTCTGGGACAAGACTACGAGCAGTACTTC.

In this sample, this clone turned up once. As DNA, the CDR3 is TGTGCCAGCAGCTTAACCCCTTTCGGGGGATCGACGAACACAGATACGCAGTATTTT. Residues: CASSLTPFGGSTNTDTQYF. The rearrangement uses TRBV7-2 and TRBJ2-3, with D possibly TRBD2 on 6 matching bases. Between the trimmed V and J ends, which lost 2 bases and 2 bases, there was a span of 23 bases. The CDR3 has 19 residues. The V gene's germline CDR1 is SGHTA and CDR2 FQGNSA.

The chain joins TRBV5-1 to TRBJ2-1; D gene uncertain. Germline V gene lookup returns CDR1 SGHRS and CDR2 YFSETQ. This CDR3 is built from 16 residues. Between the trimmed V and J ends, which lost 4 bases and 4 bases, there was a span of 18 bases. The CDR3 reads CASSVLDGRGYNEQFF. For the CDR3, the DNA is TGCGCCAGCAGCGTGTTGGATGGACGAGGATACAATGAGCAGTTCTTC.

This rearrangement joins TRBV7-9 to TRBJ1-3; D unresolved. The CDR3 is made up of 15 amino acids. Germline CDR1 and CDR2: SEHNR and FQNEAQ (reference sequence). V was pared by 1 base and J by 0 bases, with 7 bases between. CDR3 sequence reads: CASSLGGNSGNTIYF. The CDR3 DNA reads TGTGCCAGCAGCTTAGGGGGAAACTCTGGAAACACCATATATTTT.

This chain joins TRBV6-6 and TRBJ1-2; the match to TRBD1 covers 8 bases. After removal of 4 bases from V and 4 bases from J, the junction contained 2 bases not matched to a gene. Per germline, CDR1 MNHNY and CDR2 SVGAGI (reference sequence). CDR3 length equals 13 residues. DNA for the CDR3: TGTGCCAGCAGTTCGGACAGGGTCTATGGCTACACCTTC. This translates into CASSSDRVYGYTF.

The rearrangement uses TRBV28 and TRBJ1-5; no definite D call. V gave up 5 bases and J gave up 4 bases, with 3 bases separating them. This CDR3 has 11 residues. Germline values: CDR1 MDHEN, CDR2 SYDVKM. The CDR3 loop is CASSLNQPQHF. The CDR3 nucleotides read TGTGCCAGCAGTCTGAATCAGCCCCAGCATTTT.

The V call is TRBV6-5, the J call TRBJ2-5; D call uncertain. The germline V gene has CDR1 MNHEY and CDR2 SVGAGI. Deletions cut 6 bases from V and 4 bases from J, with 9 bases between. The CDR3 runs 12 residues. The CDR3 sequence: CASRPLGETQYF. The CDR3 DNA follows: TGTGCCAGCAGACCTCTAGGAGAGACCCAGTACTTC.

V usage is TRBV7-9 and J usage is TRBJ1-5, with D possibly being TRBD1 (6 bases). V dropped 4 bases and J dropped 1 base, with 14 bases sitting between them. The CDR3 length is 16 residues. Germline assignment: CDR1 SEHNR and CDR2 FQNEAQ (reference sequence). CDR3 bases: TGTGCCAGCAGCTCTTACAGGGTAGAAAGCAATCAGCCCCAGCATTTT. Its translation: CASSSYRVESNQPQHF.

The V and J genes are TRBV7-9 and TRBJ1-5; D is ambiguous. Trimming shortened V by 5 bases and J by 1 base, and 15 bases separated the two germline ends. This CDR3 has 16 residues. The germline V gene has CDR1 SEHNR and CDR2 FQNEAQ (reference sequence). DNA for the CDR3: TGTGCCAGCAGCGAAGGCCCTCCAGCCAGCAATCAGCCCCAGCATTTT. Translation gives CASSEGPPASNQPQHF.